This TCR beta chain is drawn from a study of cytomegalovirus exposure and HLA in healthy donors. This clone is a singleton in its sample. CDR1 is ENHRY and CDR2 is SYGVKD in the germline V gene. The CDR3 runs to 17 residues. V was shortened by 0 bases and J by 5 bases, with 17 bases between the two germline ends. Both 60 Vbeta primers and 13 Jbeta primers went into the PCR. Here immunoSEQ multiplex PCR was the method, and the copy in TCRdb shows in-frame clones only, minus some. The profile covers roughly 98,000 clones, with around 79% appearing a single time and more than 2.5% taken by the ten largest.

What was sequenced was PBMCs. The TCR sequence derives from a female donor in good health and CMV-seropositive. This chain uses TRBV10-3 with TRBJ1-5; D might be TRBD1 (5 bases). CDR3: CAISESAGGVGDQPQHF. The CDR3 nucleotides read TGTGCCATCAGTGAGTCAGCGGGGGGGGTGGGTGATCAGCCCCAGCATTTT.